A selection of T cell receptor beta chains follows, all from one sample in a study of T cells in Graves' hyperthyroidism and ophthalmopathy. TCRdb independently ran MiXCR on the multiplex PCR reads; one entry per CDR3 protein. The data hold over 150,000 distinct CDR3 sequences, with 17% observed a single time. The sequencing input was blood. The receptors shown here come from a woman in her forties or fifties with Graves' hyperthyroidism. CDR3s include the opening cysteine and the closing phenylalanine or tryptophan. D genes are given only for firm matches. Part of the rows lack a size; the others show once, few, many or a class for expanded clones.

length: 13; V: TRBV19; D: -; size: few; J: TRBJ2-7; DNA: TGTGCCAGTAGTAGTGCTGAGGGCTACGAGCAGTACTTC; CDR3: CASSSAEGYEQYF
length: 17; V: TRBV20-1; D: TRBD2; size: many; J: TRBJ2-1; DNA: TGCAGTGCGACCCGAGGCGGGAGGGCTAGCTCCTACAATGAGCAGTTCTTC; CDR3: CSATRGGRASSYNEQFF
length: 16; V: TRBV12-3/TRBV12-4; D: -; size: many; J: TRBJ1-5; DNA: TGTGCCAGCAGTAAAACAGTGGGGTATAGCAATCAGCCCCAGCATTTT; CDR3: CASSKTVGYSNQPQHF
length: 13; V: TRBV18; D: -; size: many; J: TRBJ2-5; DNA: TGTGCCAGCTCAGACGGGCTTGGAGAGACCCAGTACTTC; CDR3: CASSDGLGETQYF
length: 14; V: TRBV18; D: TRBD1; size: few; J: TRBJ2-1; DNA: TGTGCCAGCTCACCCCGGACAGGGCACAATGAGCAGTTCTTC; CDR3: CASSPRTGHNEQFF
length: 15; V: TRBV5-6; D: TRBD2; size: many; J: TRBJ2-1; DNA: TGTGCCAGCAGCTTTAGGACTAGCGGGAGTAATGAGCAGTTCTTC; CDR3: CASSFRTSGSNEQFF
length: 14; V: TRBV7-9; D: -; size: many; J: TRBJ1-2; DNA: TGTGCCAGCAGCTACGAGGGGTCAGGGTTTGGCTACACCTTC; CDR3: CASSYEGSGFGYTF
length: 15; V: TRBV20-1; D: TRBD2; size: -; J: TRBJ2-5; DNA: TGCAGTGCTTATTTTAGCGGGGGTTTACAAGAGACCCAGTACTTC; CDR3: CSAYFSGGLQETQYF
length: 14; V: TRBV19; D: TRBD2; size: -; J: TRBJ2-3; DNA: TGTGCCAGTAGTATTCGGGAGGCCACAGATACGCAGTATTTT; CDR3: CASSIREATDTQYF
length: 12; V: TRBV10-3; D: -; size: few; J: TRBJ2-5; DNA: TGTGCCATCAGTGAGTCGGGTAGCGCCTTCGACTTC; CDR3: CAISESGSAFDF
length: 15; V: TRBV4-2; D: TRBD2; size: few; J: TRBJ2-7; DNA: TGTGCCAGCAGCCAATCATGGCAGCGGGAGTACGAGCAGTACTTC; CDR3: CASSQSWQREYEQYF
length: 15; V: TRBV9; D: -; size: -; J: TRBJ2-1; DNA: TGTTCTTGGACCCTCTTTTTAAGCTCCTACAATGAGCAGTTCTTC; CDR3: CSWTLFLSSYNEQFF
length: 16; V: TRBV20-1; D: TRBD1; size: few; J: TRBJ1-1; DNA: TGCAGTGCCACGCCCGCGACGGGACAGATGAACACTGAAGCTTTCTTT; CDR3: CSATPATGQMNTEAFF
length: 14; V: TRBV5-1; D: -; size: -; J: TRBJ1-1; DNA: TGCGCCAGCAGCTTGGCGGACAGTAACACTGAAGCTTTCTTT; CDR3: CASSLADSNTEAFF
length: 15; V: TRBV27; D: TRBD2; size: -; J: TRBJ2-1; DNA: TGTGCCAGCAGTTCGGGACTAGCGGGAACGAATGAGCAGTTCTTC; CDR3: CASSSGLAGTNEQFF
length: 15; V: TRBV2; D: TRBD1; size: few; J: TRBJ1-4; DNA: TGTGCCAGCAGTGAATCCGGGACAGGGAATGAAAAACTGTTTTTT; CDR3: CASSESGTGNEKLFF
length: 15; V: TRBV11-1; D: TRBD1; size: many; J: TRBJ2-3; DNA: TGTGCCAGCAGCCCGGAGGCAGGGGGATTAGATACGCAGTATTTT; CDR3: CASSPEAGGLDTQYF
length: 16; V: TRBV7-2; D: TRBD1; size: -; J: TRBJ1-5; DNA: TGTGCCAGCAGCGAGACCCGCGGGACAGGGGATCAGCCCCAGCATTTT; CDR3: CASSETRGTGDQPQHF
length: 15; V: TRBV18; D: TRBD1; size: many; J: TRBJ2-7; DNA: TGTGCCAGCTCACCAAGCGCCGGGACAGGGGACGAGCAGTACTTC; CDR3: CASSPSAGTGDEQYF
length: 20; V: TRBV13; D: TRBD1; size: -; J: TRBJ2-6; DNA: TGTGCCAGCAGCCCCTCGGGACAGGGCTTACAGAGGGGTGGGGCCAACGTCCTGACTTTC; CDR3: CASSPSGQGLQRGGANVLTF
length: 12; V: TRBV6-2/TRBV6-3; D: -; size: many; J: TRBJ1-1; DNA: TGTGCCAGCAGTTACCTCGGCACTGAAGCTTTCTTT; CDR3: CASSYLGTEAFF
length: 13; V: TRBV20-1; D: -; size: many; J: TRBJ1-1; DNA: TGCAGTGCTACCCCGTCTCTGAACACTGAAGCTTTCTTT; CDR3: CSATPSLNTEAFF
length: 16; V: TRBV4-1; D: -; size: -; J: TRBJ1-3; DNA: TGCGCCAGCAGCCAAGAGGGACACAGCTCTGGAAACACCATATATTTT; CDR3: CASSQEGHSSGNTIYF
length: 13; V: TRBV30; D: -; size: -; J: TRBJ1-1; DNA: TGTGCCTGGAGTGTTACAGCTTACACTGAAGCTTTCTTT; CDR3: CAWSVTAYTEAFF
length: 13; V: TRBV6-6; D: -; size: many; J: TRBJ2-5; DNA: TGTGCCAGCAGTTACGCCTCGCAGGGGTCCCAGTACTTC; CDR3: CASSYASQGSQYF
length: 16; V: TRBV20-1; D: TRBD2; size: -; J: TRBJ2-3; DNA: TGCAGTGCTAATAGCGGGAGGACCTCTAGCACAGATACGCAGTATTTT; CDR3: CSANSGRTSSTDTQYF
length: 14; V: TRBV28; D: -; size: many; J: TRBJ1-1; DNA: TGTGCCAGCAGTTTATGGGGGCGGAACACTGAAGCTTTCTTT; CDR3: CASSLWGRNTEAFF
length: 15; V: TRBV6-1; D: TRBD1; size: many; J: TRBJ2-7; DNA: TGTGCCAGCAGTACGGACAGGGGAAGATCCTACGAGCAGTACTTC; CDR3: CASSTDRGRSYEQYF
length: 13; V: TRBV29-1; D: -; size: many; J: TRBJ2-3; DNA: TGCAGCGTTGAAGCGGCGTACACAGATACGCAGTATTTT; CDR3: CSVEAAYTDTQYF
length: 16; V: TRBV24-1; D: -; size: many; J: TRBJ1-5; DNA: TGTGCCACCAGTGATAGCGGGGGATATAGCAATCAGCCCCAGCATTTT; CDR3: CATSDSGGYSNQPQHF
length: 15; V: TRBV7-8; D: -; size: many; J: TRBJ2-3; DNA: TGTGCCAGCAGCTTGTCCGAACGGTTCACAGATACGCAGTATTTT; CDR3: CASSLSERFTDTQYF
length: 15; V: TRBV6-1; D: -; size: many; J: TRBJ1-6; DNA: TGTGCCAGCACCACAGGTTCGAGGGGGAATTCACCCCTCCACTTT; CDR3: CASTTGSRGNSPLHF
length: 16; V: TRBV9; D: TRBD1; size: -; J: TRBJ1-1; DNA: TGTGCCAGCAGCCCAGGGGGGGGGACAGGGCATACTGAAGCTTTCTTT; CDR3: CASSPGGGTGHTEAFF
length: 16; V: TRBV12-3/TRBV12-4; D: -; size: many; J: TRBJ2-7; DNA: TGTGCCAGCAGCCCCGGACGGGGGTTAAGCTCCTACGAGCAGTACTTC; CDR3: CASSPGRGLSSYEQYF
length: 13; V: TRBV18; D: TRBD1; size: many; J: TRBJ1-2; DNA: TGTGCCAGCTCACCCGGGACAGACTATGGCTACACCTTC; CDR3: CASSPGTDYGYTF
length: 13; V: TRBV12-3/TRBV12-4; D: -; size: -; J: TRBJ2-2; DNA: TGTGCCAGCAGTTTAAATCCTACCGGGGAGCTGTTTTTT; CDR3: CASSLNPTGELFF
length: 12; V: TRBV30; D: -; size: -; J: TRBJ2-7; DNA: TGTGCCTGTCATCCAGACAGCTACGAGCAGTACTTC; CDR3: CACHPDSYEQYF
length: 15; V: TRBV4-1; D: -; size: -; J: TRBJ2-5; DNA: TGCGCCAGCAGTCAACCGGGCCCGGCAGGGGAGACCCAGTACTTC; CDR3: CASSQPGPAGETQYF
length: 15; V: TRBV7-6; D: TRBD1; size: few; J: TRBJ2-7; DNA: TGTGCCAGCAGCCCCACCTTGGACAGGTTCGGCGAGCAGTACTTC; CDR3: CASSPTLDRFGEQYF
length: 15; V: TRBV7-2; D: -; size: many; J: TRBJ1-5; DNA: TGTGCCAGCAGCCCCGACAGGCTCACCAATCAGCCCCAGCATTTT; CDR3: CASSPDRLTNQPQHF
length: 17; V: TRBV27; D: -; size: -; J: TRBJ1-6; DNA: TGTGCCAGCAGTTTATCGATGCGTCGGGGGAACAATTCACCCCTCCACTTT; CDR3: CASSLSMRRGNNSPLHF
length: 13; V: TRBV5-1; D: TRBD2; size: many; J: TRBJ2-1; DNA: TGCGCCAGCAGCTTGGGACTAGCGAATGAGCAGTTCTTC; CDR3: CASSLGLANEQFF